The 21 T cell receptor beta chains below were found in one sample sequenced in a study of T cells expressing NK-cell markers. TCRdb re-called the 5' RACE reads; one entry per CDR3 protein, DNA not given. The table for this sample gives around 260,000 distinct CDR3 sequences. The sequencing sample was made of blood T cells: a sorted CD56 or NKG2C T cell subset, CD4+ or CD8+ T cells, or bulk PBMC T cells (not recorded which). The receptors were gathered from a woman aged 18 to 75 in good health.

The rearrangement joins TRBV18 to TRBJ1-2; TCRdb's D gene call, TRBD1, goes unchecked for lack of DNA. The CDR3 length is 16 residues. Per the germline V gene, CDR1 is KGHSH and CDR2 is LQKENI. The CDR3 reads CASSPPGTGVTYGYTF.

The V call is TRBV29-1, the J call TRBJ2-7; TCRdb's D gene call, TRBD1, goes unchecked for lack of DNA. This CDR3 comprises 11 residues. The germline V gene encodes CDR1 SQVTM and CDR2 ANQGSEA. The CDR3 is CSVVRDYEQYF.

The chain links TRBV20-1 to TRBJ2-7; TCRdb's assignment of TRBD1 cannot be checked, as there is no DNA. Per germline, CDR1 DFQATT and CDR2 SNEGSKA (reference sequence). The length of the CDR3 is 15 residues. This CDR3 reads CSARDPTGFFYEQYF.

The chain recombines TRBV7-3 with TRBJ1-2; TCRdb indicates TRBD1, and absent DNA this call remains unverified. The CDR3 totals 16 residues. Germline-derived CDR1 and CDR2 are SGHTA and FQGTGA. The CDR3 reads CASSSLGQAVNYGYTF.

The chain employs TRBV12-3 or TRBV12-4 and TRBJ2-2; TCRdb outputs TRBD1, but without DNA this stays unchecked. CDR3 length: 15 residues. This chain's CDR3 is CASSFRAGGTGELFF.

This sequence joins TRBV2 and TRBJ1-2; TCRdb's assignment of TRBD1 cannot be checked, as there is no DNA. The CDR3 runs to 15 residues. From germline, CDR1 is SNHLY and CDR2 FYNNEI. The CDR3 sequence: CASATTGTGIYGYTF.

V gene TRBV7-2 combines with J gene TRBJ2-5; TCRdb selects TRBD2, and the lack of DNA leaves this call unchecked. This CDR3 region has 14 residues. Germline V CDR1 and CDR2: SGHTA, FQGNSA. The CDR3 region is CASSLSSGTETQYF.

The rearrangement joins TRBV7-2 to TRBJ2-4. Germline CDR1 and CDR2: SGHTA and FQGNSA. The CDR3 runs 13 residues. The CDR3 is CASSFNAKNIQYF.

The CDR3 sequence: CASSHPGTTQFF. The chain recombines TRBV12-3 or TRBV12-4 with TRBJ2-1; as DNA is missing, the TRBD1 call by TCRdb cannot be tested. CDR3 length: 12 residues.

The chain employs TRBV11-2 and TRBJ2-1; the D call of TRBD2 rests on TCRdb alone, since no DNA is present to check it. The CDR3 is made up of 15 amino acids. Per germline, CDR1 SGHAT and CDR2 FQNNGV. The CDR3: CASRIAGGSHNEQFF.

V and J are TRBV12-3 or TRBV12-4 and TRBJ2-1; TCRdb's D call of TRBD2 is untestable without DNA. The CDR3 is 17 amino acids. Here the CDR3 reads CASSRGGSSGRLGEQFF.

CDR3 loop: CASSPPVLAGDSTDTQYF. This rearrangement joins TRBV18 to TRBJ2-3; TCRdb picks TRBD2, but there is no DNA to check that call. Germline CDR1 and CDR2: KGHSH and LQKENI. The CDR3 runs 18 residues.

This chain joins TRBV28 and TRBJ2-7; the TRBD2 assignment by TCRdb is unverifiable without DNA. The germline gives CDR1 MDHEN, CDR2 SYDVKM. This CDR3 has 14 amino acids. CDR3 amino acids: CASSFPRAPYEQYF.

J is TRBJ1-5 and V is TRBV12-3 or TRBV12-4; TCRdb designates TRBD1, a call that cannot be tested without DNA. The CDR3 covers 16 residues. The CDR3 spells CASSFGTGGASQPQHF.

The CDR3 spells CSAEGLAGGFYNEQFF. This rearrangement joins TRBV20-1 to TRBJ2-1; lacking DNA, the TRBD2 call made by TCRdb goes unchecked. CDR3 length: 16 amino acids. Germline V gene sequence: CDR1 DFQATT, CDR2 SNEGSKA (reference sequence).

The V gene is TRBV9, the J gene TRBJ2-7; TCRdb's assignment of TRBD2 cannot be checked, as there is no DNA. The CDR3 is made up of 17 amino acids. The germline gives CDR1 SGDLS, CDR2 YYNGEE. CDR3 loop: CASSVDASGRGRYEQYF. Complete variable domain (other parts from reference TRBV9 and TRBJ2-7): DSGVTQTPKHLITATGQRVTLRCSPRSGDLSVYWYQQSLDQGLQFLIQYYNGEERAKGNILERFSAQQFPDLHSELNLSSLELGDSALYFCASSVDASGRGRYEQYFGPGTRLTVT.

This rearrangement joins TRBV20-1 to TRBJ1-5; the D gene TCRdb calls, TRBD1, cannot be checked with no DNA. Germline CDR1 reads DFQATT; CDR2 reads SNEGSKA (reference sequence). CDR3 length equals 13 residues. CDR3 in amino acids: CSATRQGSQPQHF.

This sequence joins TRBV20-1 and TRBJ2-1; the D call of TRBD1 rests on TCRdb alone, since no DNA is present to check it. The CDR3 consists of 15 residues. Germline CDR1 reads DFQATT; CDR2 reads SNEGSKA (reference sequence). The CDR3 sequence: CSAWGTGKSYNEQFF.

This chain uses TRBV30 with TRBJ2-5; the D call from TCRdb, TRBD1, cannot be confirmed without DNA. In germline, CDR1 is GTSNPN, CDR2 SVGIG (reference sequence). This CDR3 has 14 amino acids. The CDR3 loop is CAWRVRGGQETQYF.

The V call is TRBV29-1, the J call TRBJ2-7; checking the TCRdb D call of TRBD2 is not possible without DNA. The CDR3 covers 13 residues. Germline V gene data show CDR1 as SQVTM and CDR2 as ANQGSEA. The CDR3 spells CSVGTSDTYEQYF.

The chain has TRBV5-1 and TRBJ2-3; with no DNA, the TCRdb D assignment of TRBD2 cannot be verified. This CDR3 comprises 18 residues. CDR1 SGHRS and CDR2 YFSETQ come from the germline V gene. CDR3: CASSSVPSLAGGTDTQYF.